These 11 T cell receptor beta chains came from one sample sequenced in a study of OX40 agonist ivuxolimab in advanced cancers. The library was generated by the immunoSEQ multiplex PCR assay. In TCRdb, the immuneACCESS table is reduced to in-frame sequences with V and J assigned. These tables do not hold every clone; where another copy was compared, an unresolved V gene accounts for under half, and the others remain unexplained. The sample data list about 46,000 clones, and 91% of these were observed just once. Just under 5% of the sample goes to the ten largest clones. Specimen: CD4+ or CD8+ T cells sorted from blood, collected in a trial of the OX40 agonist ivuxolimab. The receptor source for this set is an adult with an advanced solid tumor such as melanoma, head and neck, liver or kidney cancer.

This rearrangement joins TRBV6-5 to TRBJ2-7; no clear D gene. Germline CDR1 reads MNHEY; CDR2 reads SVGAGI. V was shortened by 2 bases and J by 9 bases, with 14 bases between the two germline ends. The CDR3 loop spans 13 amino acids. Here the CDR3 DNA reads TGTGCCAGCAGTTACGGGGTAGGGTACAGGCAGTACGTC. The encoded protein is CASSYGVGYRQYV.

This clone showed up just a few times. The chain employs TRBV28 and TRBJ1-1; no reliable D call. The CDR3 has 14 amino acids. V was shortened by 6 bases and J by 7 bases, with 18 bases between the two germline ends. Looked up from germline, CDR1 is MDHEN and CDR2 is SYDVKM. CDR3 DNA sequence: TGTGCCAGCAGACTGCTGATCGGGAACGGTGAAGCTTTCTTT. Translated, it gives CASRLLIGNGEAFF.

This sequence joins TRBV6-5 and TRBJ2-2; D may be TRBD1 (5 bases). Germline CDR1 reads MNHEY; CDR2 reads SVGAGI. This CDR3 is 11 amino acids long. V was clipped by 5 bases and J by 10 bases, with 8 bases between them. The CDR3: CASSEGQELFF. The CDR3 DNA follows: TGTGCCAGCAGTGAAGGACAGGAGCTGTTTTTT.

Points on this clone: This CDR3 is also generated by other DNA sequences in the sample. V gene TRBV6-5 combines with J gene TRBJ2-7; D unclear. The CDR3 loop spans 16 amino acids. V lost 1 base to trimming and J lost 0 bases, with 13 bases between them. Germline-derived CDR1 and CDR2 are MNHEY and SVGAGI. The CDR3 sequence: CASSYFGPSSSYEQYF. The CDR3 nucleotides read TGTGCCAGCAGTTACTTCGGACCTTCGAGCTCCTACGAGCAGTACTTC.

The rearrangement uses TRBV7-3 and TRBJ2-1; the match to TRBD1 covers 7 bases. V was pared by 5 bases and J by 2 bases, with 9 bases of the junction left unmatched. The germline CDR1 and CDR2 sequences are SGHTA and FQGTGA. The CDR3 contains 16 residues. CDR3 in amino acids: CASSPTDRVPYNEQFF. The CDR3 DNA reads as TGTGCCAGCAGCCCTACCGACAGGGTCCCCTACAATGAGCAGTTCTTC. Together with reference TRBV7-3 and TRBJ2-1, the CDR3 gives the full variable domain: GAGVSQTPSNKVTEKGKYVELRCDPISGHTALYWYRQSLGQGPEFLIYFQGTGAADDSGLPNDRFFAVRPEGSVSTLKIQRTERGDSAVYLCASSPTDRVPYNEQFFGPGTRLTVL.

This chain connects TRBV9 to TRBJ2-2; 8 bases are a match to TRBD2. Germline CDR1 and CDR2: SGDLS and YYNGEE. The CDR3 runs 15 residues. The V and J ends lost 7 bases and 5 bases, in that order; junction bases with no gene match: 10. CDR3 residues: CASSLAGGGTGELFF. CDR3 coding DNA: TGTGCCAGCTCCCTGGCGGGGGGCGGAACCGGGGAGCTGTTTTTT.

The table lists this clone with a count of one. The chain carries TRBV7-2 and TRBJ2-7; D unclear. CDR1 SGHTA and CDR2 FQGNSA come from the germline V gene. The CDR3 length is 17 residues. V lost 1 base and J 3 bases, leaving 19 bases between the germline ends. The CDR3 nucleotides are TGTGCCAGCAGCTTAGATTCATCACTTGTCCCCCACTACGAGCAGTACTTC. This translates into CASSLDSSLVPHYEQYF.

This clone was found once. The CDR3 loop is CASSEEVSRPSMEGYTF. The CDR3 DNA reads TGTGCCAGCAGTGAAGAGGTCAGCCGCCCCTCGATGGAAGGCTACACCTTC. V is TRBV6-1 and J is TRBJ1-2; D is ambiguous. Germline assignment: CDR1 MNHNS and CDR2 SASEGT. V lost 1 base and J 8 bases, leaving 23 bases between the germline ends. The CDR3 is 17 residues long.

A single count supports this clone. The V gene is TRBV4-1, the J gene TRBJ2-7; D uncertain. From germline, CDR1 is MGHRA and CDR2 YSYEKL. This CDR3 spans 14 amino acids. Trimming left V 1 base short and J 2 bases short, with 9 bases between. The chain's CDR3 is CASSQAQFTYEQYV. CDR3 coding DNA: TGCGCCAGCAGCCAAGCACAGTTTACCTACGAGCAGTACGTC.

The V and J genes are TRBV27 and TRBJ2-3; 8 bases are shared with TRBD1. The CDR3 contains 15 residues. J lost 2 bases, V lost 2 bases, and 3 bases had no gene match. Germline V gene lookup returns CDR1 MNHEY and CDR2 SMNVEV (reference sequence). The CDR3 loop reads CASSLLRGPTDTQYF. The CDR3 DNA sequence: TGTGCCAGCAGTTTACTCAGGGGGCCCACAGATACGCAGTATTTT.

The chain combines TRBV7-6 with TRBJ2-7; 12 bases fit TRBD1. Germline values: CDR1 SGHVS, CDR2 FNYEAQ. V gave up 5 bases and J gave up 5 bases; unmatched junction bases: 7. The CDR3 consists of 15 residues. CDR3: CASSRDGTGGNEQYF. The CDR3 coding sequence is TGTGCCAGCAGCCGAGACGGGACAGGGGGCAACGAGCAGTACTTC.